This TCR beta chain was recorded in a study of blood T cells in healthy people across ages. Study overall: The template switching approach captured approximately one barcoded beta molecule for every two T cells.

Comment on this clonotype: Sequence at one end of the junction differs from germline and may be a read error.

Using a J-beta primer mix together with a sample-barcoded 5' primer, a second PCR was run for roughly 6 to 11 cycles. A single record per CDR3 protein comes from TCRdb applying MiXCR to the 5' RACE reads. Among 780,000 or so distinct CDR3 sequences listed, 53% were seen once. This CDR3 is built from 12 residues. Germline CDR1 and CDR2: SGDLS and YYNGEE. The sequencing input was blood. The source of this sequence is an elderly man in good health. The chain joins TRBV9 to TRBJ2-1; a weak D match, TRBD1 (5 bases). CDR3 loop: CAGSFGANEQFF. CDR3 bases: TGTGCCGGCAGCTTTGGGGCGAATGAGCAGTTCTTC.